This TCR beta chain was identified during a study of cytomegalovirus exposure and HLA in healthy donors. Whole-study findings and limits: For TCR beta chains, V- and J-gene trimming was later linked to a missense DCLRE1C variant.

Primers: 60 Vbeta forward and 13 Jbeta reverse. Profiling relied on immunoSEQ multiplex PCR, and the TCRdb table lists in-frame clones only, not all of them. The sample gives some 140,000 clones, 74% of which show up once; 4.3% is in the top ten. Whereas donors were nominally healthy upon sampling, unrecorded immune exposures were probable. In regard to this clone: Its target is not known.

Germline values: CDR1 PRHDT, CDR2 FYEKMQ (reference sequence). This CDR3 has 13 amino acids. The V and J ends lost 2 bases and 5 bases respectively, with 10 bases between them. The chain has TRBV13 and TRBJ2-7, with TRBD2 as a possible D gene (6 bases). The sequencing sample was made of PBMCs. This TCR derives from a man aged 18 to 30 in good health and CMV-seropositive. CDR3 bases: TGTGCCAGCAGCTTATGGGGGGTTGACGAGCAGTACTTC. Translation: CASSLWGVDEQYF.